This passage covers 31 T cell receptor beta chains from one sample sequenced in a study of PD-1 blockade in classical Hodgkin lymphoma. Profiling relied on immunoSEQ multiplex PCR, and the TCRdb table lists in-frame clones only, not all of them. The table includes roughly 30,000 clones, around 84% detected once. Time point here: cycle 4 day 1 (C4D1), after five to seven weeks of nivolumab. Each of the patients experienced relapse following autologous stem cell transplantation, and their brentuximab vedotin exposure differed. Out of thawed PBMCs, magnetic negative selection purified CD4+ T cells. Specimen: CD4+ T cells from blood, collected before the fourth cycle of nivolumab. Every receptor here comes from a human donor with classical Hodgkin lymphoma.

Written as DNA, the CDR3 is TGTGCCAGCAGCCAAGAATTTGAAAACATTCAGTACTTC. Amino acid sequence: CASSQEFENIQYF. The chain couples TRBV4-2 to TRBJ2-4; the D is unclear. The CDR3 spans 13 residues. Between the trimmed V and J ends, which lost 0 bases and 5 bases, there was a span of 5 bases. The V gene's germline CDR1 is LGHNA and CDR2 YNFKEQ.

This sequence joins TRBV7-7 and TRBJ2-1; D not resolved. The V and J ends lost 1 base and 5 bases respectively, with 6 bases between them. The CDR3 runs 13 residues. CDR1 and CDR2 (germline): SSHAT, FNYEAQ (reference sequence). The CDR3 nucleotides read TGTGCCAGCAGCTTAGACCGAGACAATGAGCAGTTCTTC. It codes for CASSLDRDNEQFF.

V is TRBV27 and J is TRBJ2-4; D is perhaps TRBD1 or TRBD2 (5 bases each). Trimming took 6 bases from V and 7 from J, leaving 25 bases between them. CDR3 length: 17 residues. CDR1 and CDR2 (germline): MNHEY, SMNVEV (reference sequence). For the CDR3, the DNA is TGTGCCAGCAGCGTCACGTGGGCCGGGACCGTATGGAACATTCAGTACTTC. It encodes CASSVTWAGTVWNIQYF.

The chain carries TRBV18 and TRBJ2-7, with TRBD1 matching 8 bases. With V trimmed by 2 bases and J by 1 base, 4 bases remained unmatched. The CDR3 loop spans 15 amino acids. Germline assignment: CDR1 KGHSH and CDR2 LQKENI. CDR3 amino acids: CASSPGQGGSYEQYF. The CDR3 nucleotides are TGTGCCAGCTCACCAGGACAGGGTGGGTCCTACGAGCAGTACTTC.

The chain joins TRBV19 to TRBJ2-2; D unclear. Trimming left V 5 bases short and J 5 bases short, with 6 bases between. The length of the CDR3 is 12 residues. The germline CDR1 and CDR2 sequences are LNHDA and SQIVND (reference sequence). In DNA, the CDR3 is TGTGCCAGTAGTTGGCGGACCGGGGAGCTGTTTTTT. Translating gives CASSWRTGELFF.

The V gene is TRBV2, the J gene TRBJ1-5, with no clear D. Germline lookup yields CDR1 SNHLY and CDR2 FYNNEI. Trimming shortened V by 6 bases and J by 0 bases, and 12 bases separated the two germline ends. The CDR3 is 15 amino acids. The CDR3 loop reads CASSLILNSNQPQHF. The CDR3, as DNA: TGTGCCAGCAGCCTTATTTTGAATAGCAATCAGCCCCAGCATTTT.

The CDR3, as DNA: TGTGCCAGCAGCTTAGATGGGGCTCGAGGTTTTGCCTACGAGCAGTACTTC. This encodes CASSLDGARGFAYEQYF. The chain is built from TRBV11-2 and TRBJ2-7; perhaps TRBD1 as D (5 bases). CDR1 is SGHAT, CDR2 FQNNGV, per germline. This CDR3 has 17 residues. V was cut by 0 bases and J by 2 bases, with 17 bases left in between.

The chain links TRBV30 to TRBJ2-1; D possibly corresponds to TRBD2 (6 bases). Trimming removed 5 bases at V and 9 bases at J, with 20 bases between. The CDR3 is made up of 14 amino acids. Per the germline V gene, CDR1 is GTSNPN and CDR2 is SVGIG (reference sequence). CDR3 nucleotide sequence: TGTGCCTGGGAATTGACGGGGGTTTGGAGTGAGCAGTTCTTC. Translation gives CAWELTGVWSEQFF.

The chain couples TRBV19 to TRBJ1-1; D is perhaps TRBD1 (6 bases). Trimming stripped 2 bases from V and 11 bases from J, with 18 bases between. There are 14 residues in the CDR3. CDR1 and CDR2 from the germline V gene are LNHDA and SQIVND (reference sequence). The CDR3 nucleotides read TGTGCCAGTAGTATACCGAAAGGGGGGACGCAGGCTTTCTTT. It codes for CASSIPKGGTQAFF.

This chain links TRBV6-1 with TRBJ1-1; D ambiguous. This CDR3 is built from 15 residues. Trimming removed 2 bases at V and 0 bases at J, with 10 bases between. CDR1 and CDR2 from the germline V gene are MNHNS and SASEGT. The CDR3 here is CASSEWASVNTEAFF. CDR3 coding DNA: TGTGCCAGCAGTGAATGGGCCAGCGTGAACACTGAAGCTTTCTTT.

V is TRBV10-3 and J is TRBJ2-1, with D perhaps assigned TRBD1 or TRBD2 (7 bases each). The V and J ends lost 8 bases and 3 bases respectively, with 20 bases between them. The CDR3 spans 16 residues. Germline V lookup: CDR1 ENHRY, CDR2 SYGVKD. The CDR3 bases are TGTGCCATCGGGGAGGGGGCACGTACTAACTACAATGAGCAGTTCTTC. Its protein is CAIGEGARTNYNEQFF.

This rearrangement joins TRBV18 to TRBJ2-7, with TRBD1 identical over 10 bases. Germline V CDR1 and CDR2: KGHSH, LQKENI. The CDR3 consists of 15 residues. Losses at the gene ends were 6 bases for V and 2 bases for J; bases not matched to a gene: 7. The CDR3 DNA reads as TGTGCCAGCTCCGGGGCGGGACAGGGGCCCTACGAGCAGTACTTC. Translated: CASSGAGQGPYEQYF.

The gene calls are TRBV18 and TRBJ1-5, with D uncertain. V was trimmed by 1 base and J by 3 bases, leaving 13 bases between them. This CDR3 spans 16 amino acids. In germline, CDR1 is KGHSH, CDR2 LQKENI. This CDR3 reads CASSPRSLQYNQPQHF. The CDR3 nucleotides are TGTGCCAGCTCACCACGGTCCTTGCAGTACAATCAGCCCCAGCATTTT. Variable domain in full (rest from reference TRBV18 and TRBJ1-5): NAGVMQNPRHLVRRRGQEARLRCSPMKGHSHVYWYRQLPEEGLKFMVYLQKENIIDESGMPKERFSAEFPKEGPSILRIQQVVRGDSAAYFCASSPRSLQYNQPQHFGDGTRLSIL.

The chain combines TRBV5-4 with TRBJ1-1, with D maybe TRBD1 (6 bases). Trimming removed 0 bases at V and 0 bases at J, with 12 bases between. Germline-derived CDR1 and CDR2 are SGHNT and YYREEE (reference sequence). The CDR3 loop spans 16 amino acids. CDR3 coding DNA: TGTGCCAGCAGCTTGGGCCCAGGGGCAATGAACACTGAAGCTTTCTTT. It yields the protein CASSLGPGAMNTEAFF.

As for this clone: This specimen includes other DNA sequences encoding the same CDR3. The chain uses TRBV30 and TRBJ1-2; D is unresolved. This CDR3 contains 14 residues. Trimming removed 0 bases from V and 2 bases from J, with 10 bases in between. CDR1 and CDR2 from the germline V gene are GTSNPN and SVGIG (reference sequence). CDR3: CAWSVLGRNYGYTF. CDR3 sequence (DNA): TGTGCCTGGAGTGTACTTGGGAGAAACTATGGCTACACCTTC.

CDR3 loop: CASSPGDSGNTIYF. The CDR3 nucleotides are TGTGCCAGCAGTCCAGGGGATTCTGGAAACACCATATATTTT. This chain connects TRBV6-1 to TRBJ1-3; D might be TRBD1 (6 bases). This CDR3 region has 14 residues. Germline V gene data show CDR1 as MNHNS and CDR2 as SASEGT. The V gene lost 5 bases and the J gene lost 1 base, with 9 bases spanning the gap.

This clone was counted between two and nine times. The genes are TRBV7-6 and TRBJ1-4, with 9 bases aligning to TRBD1. CDR3 length: 14 amino acids. V trimming: 2 bases; J trimming: 7 bases; junction bases outside the gene matches: 2. Germline V lookup: CDR1 SGHVS, CDR2 FNYEAQ. CDR3 region: CASSLRQGVEKLFF. The CDR3 DNA sequence: TGTGCCAGCAGCTTAAGACAGGGGGTTGAAAAACTGTTTTTT.

The rearrangement uses TRBV11-2 and TRBJ2-3; TRBD1 aligns across 12 bases. This CDR3 has 15 amino acids. Trimming cost V 5 bases and J 5 bases; bases outside gene matches: 5. Germline V CDR1 and CDR2: SGHAT, FQNNGV. The CDR3: CASSAGTGGLDTQYF. For the CDR3, the DNA is TGTGCCAGCAGCGCCGGGACAGGGGGCTTAGATACGCAGTATTTT.

This CDR3 reads CASRDRGWNQPQHF. In DNA, the CDR3 is TGTGCCAGTAGGGACAGGGGGTGGAATCAGCCCCAGCATTTT. The chain combines TRBV19 with TRBJ1-5, with TRBD1 identical over 10 bases. Trimming at V came to 6 bases and at J to 4 bases, leaving 3 bases not matched to a gene. Germline V CDR1 and CDR2: LNHDA, SQIVND (reference sequence). The CDR3 has 14 amino acids.

The chain joins TRBV12-5 to TRBJ2-5, with TRBD2 identical over 7 bases. Germline CDR1 and CDR2: LGHNT and FRNRAP. With V trimmed by 3 bases and J by 3 bases, 19 bases remained unmatched. This CDR3 is 19 amino acids long. CDR3 nucleotide sequence: TGTGCTAGTGGTTTAGTACCTTTATTGCGGGGGTCTCGGGAAGAGACCCAGTACTTC. The encoded protein is CASGLVPLLRGSREETQYF.

This clone has more than one count but fewer than ten. A read error may account for a junction end that differs from germline. The V gene is TRBV2, the J gene TRBJ1-3; TRBD1 is a possible D gene (6 bases). Germline CDR1 is SNHLY and CDR2 is FYNNEI. The CDR3 consists of 12 residues. The CDR3 reads CASRRGDRDTSF. The CDR3, as DNA: TGTGCCAGCAGGAGGGGGGACCGGGACACCAGTTTT. The complete variable domain, with remaining parts taken from reference TRBV2 and TRBJ1-3, reads EPEVTQTPSHQVTQMGQEVILRCVPISNHLYFYWYRQILGQKVEFLVSFYNNEISEKSEIFDDQFSVERPDGSNFTLKIRSTKLEDSAMYFCASRRGDRDTSFGEGSWLTVV.

This chain links TRBV7-7 with TRBJ2-7, with 9 bases matching TRBD1. V trimming: 3 bases; J trimming: 5 bases; junction bases outside the gene matches: 8. Germline loops: CDR1 SSHAT, CDR2 FNYEAQ (reference sequence). The CDR3 has 15 amino acids. The CDR3 protein is CASSLAGTGIHEQYF. The CDR3 coding sequence is TGTGCCAGCAGCTTGGCCGGGACAGGGATCCACGAGCAGTACTTC.

V and J are TRBV7-6 and TRBJ2-1; perhaps TRBD1 as D (5 bases). Germline CDR1 and CDR2: SGHVS and FNYEAQ. The CDR3 has 14 residues. Trimming stripped 5 bases from V and 1 base from J, with 9 bases between. CDR3 DNA: TGTGCCAGCAGCGATCCAGGGTCCTACAATGAGCAGTTCTTC. Translated, it gives CASSDPGSYNEQFF.

The genes are TRBV7-8 and TRBJ2-5, with 13 bases fitting TRBD2. Germline V gene sequence: CDR1 SGHVS, CDR2 FQNEAQ. Trimming cost V 3 bases and J 1 base; bases outside gene matches: 2. The CDR3 is made up of 16 amino acids. Here the CDR3 DNA reads TGTGCCAGCAGCTTCGGACTAGCGGGGGCCCAAGAGACCCAGTACTTC. Translated: CASSFGLAGAQETQYF. Looking up the rest from reference TRBV7-8 and TRBJ2-5 gives the full variable domain: GAGVSQSPRYKVAKRGQDVALRCDPISGHVSLFWYQQALGQGPEFLTYFQNEAQLDKSGLPSDRFFAERPEGSVSTLKIQRTQQEDSAVYLCASSFGLAGAQETQYFGPGTRLLVL.

The chain uses TRBV6-5 and TRBJ1-1; no clear D. Germline V CDR1 and CDR2: MNHEY, SVGAGI. The CDR3 consists of 14 residues. Trimming left V 6 bases short and J 5 bases short, with 16 bases between. CDR3 amino acids: CASRGGLTVTEAFF. CDR3 coding DNA: TGTGCCAGCAGGGGAGGACTTACCGTAACTGAAGCTTTCTTT.

The CDR3 here is CASSPRGENTEAFF. DNA of the CDR3: TGTGCCAGCTCACCTAGGGGAGAGAACACTGAAGCTTTCTTT. This chain connects TRBV18 to TRBJ1-1, with D maybe TRBD1 (5 bases). CDR3 length: 14 amino acids. The V gene lost 3 bases and the J gene lost 1 base, with 9 bases spanning the gap. Germline V gene data show CDR1 as KGHSH and CDR2 as LQKENI.

The CDR3 spells CASSQDFGGYTF. Written as DNA, the CDR3 is TGTGCCAGCAGCCAAGATTTTGGCGGCTACACCTTC. The V and J genes are TRBV4-2 and TRBJ1-2, with D unresolved. V lost 0 bases to trimming and J lost 8 bases, with 7 bases between them. Germline assignment: CDR1 LGHNA and CDR2 YNFKEQ. This CDR3 region has 12 residues.

The chain is built from TRBV10-3 and TRBJ1-1, with 7 bases matching TRBD1. Germline V CDR1 and CDR2: ENHRY, SYGVKD. V dropped 2 bases and J dropped 9; count of bases not matched to a gene: 6. CDR3 length: 13 amino acids. In nucleotides, the CDR3 is TGTGCCATCAGTGAGACTTCAGGGGGGCAAGCTTTCTTT. Translated: CAISETSGGQAFF.

This clone has only one observation. This chain connects TRBV5-1 to TRBJ1-1; TRBD1 agrees at 10 bases. The CDR3 has 16 amino acids. The V segment lost 0 bases and the J segment 4 bases; nucleotides outside the gene matches: 6. Germline lookup yields CDR1 SGHRS and CDR2 YFSETQ. CDR3 DNA sequence: TGCGCCAGCAGCTTGGATGGGACAGGGGATACCACTGAAGCTTTCTTT. Its translation: CASSLDGTGDTTEAFF.

The genes are TRBV6-6 and TRBJ2-4; TRBD2 matches 7 bases. Trimming removed 2 bases from V and 7 bases from J; junction bases left unmatched: 11. The germline gives CDR1 MNHNY, CDR2 SVGAGI (reference sequence). The CDR3 has 16 residues. The CDR3: CASSYDRRLGGNIQYF. The CDR3 DNA follows: TGTGCCAGCAGTTACGACCGACGCCTGGGAGGGAACATTCAGTACTTC.

CDR3 loop: CASSETSVWGSNQPQHF. The CDR3 bases are TGTGCCAGCAGCGAAACGTCGGTGTGGGGGAGCAATCAGCCCCAGCATTTT. The rearrangement joins TRBV14 to TRBJ1-5; the D gene is possibly TRBD1 (5 bases). Germline CDR1 is SGHDN and CDR2 is FVKESK. This CDR3 is built from 17 residues. The V gene lost 5 bases and the J gene lost 1 base, with 18 bases spanning the gap. Using reference TRBV14 and TRBJ1-5 for the parts outside the CDR3, the full variable domain is EAGVTQFPSHSVIEKGQTVTLRCDPISGHDNLYWYRRVMGKEIKFLLHFVKESKQDESGMPNNRFLAERTGGTYSTLKVQPAELEDSGVYFCASSETSVWGSNQPQHFGDGTRLSIL.